These 28 T cell receptor beta chains were all obtained from the same sample, sequenced in a study of vaccination and CD4 T cells after COVID-19. An Oncomine TCR Beta short-read assay was used to sequence the DNA from cultured CD4+ T cells. MiXCR was run by TCRdb on the PCR reads, yielding one entry per CDR3 protein. Among approximately 6,000 distinct CDR3 sequences listed, approximately 32% were seen once. These receptors have no known antigen. The treatment denotes: roughly 10-day PBMC culture with coronavirus spike peptide pools or control peptides (ViraFEST assay). The sample here was CD4+ T cells from blood, cultured in vitro, taken after SARS-CoV-2 vaccination. The receptors shown here come from a human donor who had recovered from COVID-19.

This clonotype was counted between two and nine times. This chain joins TRBV19 and TRBJ1-5; D is perhaps TRBD1 (6 bases). CDR3 size: 13 residues. Germline V gene lookup returns CDR1 LNHDA and CDR2 SQIVND (reference sequence). Trimming stripped 4 bases from V and 7 bases from J, with 11 bases between. CDR3 DNA: TGTGCCAGTAGTAACAGGGCGGGACAGCCCCAGCATTTT. This codes for CASSNRAGQPQHF.

The V gene is TRBV28, the J gene TRBJ2-7, with TRBD2 as a possible D gene (7 bases). The CDR3 covers 15 residues. Deletions cut 5 bases from V and 0 bases from J, with 14 bases between. CDR1 and CDR2 from the germline V gene are MDHEN and SYDVKM. CDR3 amino acids: CASSLGGTPSYEQYF. The CDR3, as DNA: TGTGCCAGCAGTCTGGGGGGGACACCCTCCTACGAGCAGTACTTC.

A note on this clonotype: A read error may explain this, as a much larger clone is one base away. V and J are TRBV7-9 and TRBJ2-5, with TRBD1 as a possible D gene (5 bases). Trimming shortened V by 2 bases and J by 4 bases, and 5 bases separated the two germline ends. Germline V gene sequence: CDR1 SEHNR, CDR2 FQNEAQ (reference sequence). The CDR3 runs 12 residues. CDR3 coding DNA: TGTGCCAGCAGCTTACAGGGAGAGACCCAGTACTTC. This codes for CASSLQGETQYF.

By share of the sample, this clonotype is medium-sized. The rearrangement joins TRBV7-8 to TRBJ2-1; TRBD2 matches 9 bases. J gave up 6 bases and V 2 bases, and 8 bases lay outside the gene matches. CDR1 and CDR2 from the germline V gene are SGHVS and FQNEAQ. The CDR3 spans 16 residues. Written as DNA, the CDR3 is TGTGCCAGCAGCTTACTTATAGCGGGAGATGGCAATGAGCAGTTCTTC. It translates to CASSLLIAGDGNEQFF. Looking up the rest from reference TRBV7-8 and TRBJ2-1 gives the full variable domain: GAGVSQSPRYKVAKRGQDVALRCDPISGHVSLFWYQQALGQGPEFLTYFQNEAQLDKSGLPSDRFFAERPEGSVSTLKIQRTQQEDSAVYLCASSLLIAGDGNEQFFGPGTRLTVL.

Of note for this clonotype: The junction departs from germline at one end; a sequencing error may be responsible. This sequence joins TRBV7-2 and TRBJ2-5; 7 bases align to TRBD1. The CDR3 is 16 residues long. Germline CDR1 reads SGHTA; CDR2 reads FQGNSA. The CDR3 DNA sequence: TGTGCCGGCAGCTTAGCGCAAGGGGGCGCCCAAGAGACCCAGTACTTC. Protein sequence: CAGSLAQGGAQETQYF.

This clonotype was detected a few times. The V and J genes are TRBV28 and TRBJ1-2; D is perhaps TRBD1 (6 bases). This CDR3 comprises 14 residues. Germline CDR1 and CDR2: MDHEN and SYDVKM. V dropped 5 bases and J dropped 4 bases, with 14 bases sitting between them. CDR3 DNA sequence: TGTGCCAGCAGTCCTCCACAGGGTGGCTATGGCTACACCTTC. Translating gives CASSPPQGGYGYTF.

As for this clonotype: A much larger clone differs by one base, so this may be a read error. V usage is TRBV7-2 and J usage is TRBJ2-5; the D gene is possibly TRBD2 (7 bases). This CDR3 is 14 amino acids long. Germline V gene data show CDR1 as SGHTA and CDR2 as FQGNSA. In nucleotides, the CDR3 is TGTGCCAACAGCTCCGGGGGGCTAGCCGTGGCCCAGTACTTC. Amino acids: CANSSGGLAVAQYF.

The chain uses TRBV20-1 and TRBJ2-1, with 15 nucleotides matching TRBD2. The germline CDR1 and CDR2 sequences are DFQATT and SNEGSKA (reference sequence). This CDR3 spans 17 amino acids. The V segment lost 6 bases and the J segment 3 bases; nucleotides outside the gene matches: 9. The CDR3 coding sequence is TGCAGTGCCTCAAAGGTGGGACTAGCGGGGGGCTACAATGAGCAGTTCTTC. Translated: CSASKVGLAGGYNEQFF.

This clonotype showed up just a few times. The rearrangement joins TRBV11-2 to TRBJ2-7, with D perhaps being TRBD1 or TRBD2 (5 bases each). The germline V and J ends were trimmed by 0 bases and 3 bases, with 12 bases remaining between them. The CDR3 spans 15 residues. Germline values: CDR1 SGHAT, CDR2 FQNNGV. This chain's CDR3 is CASSLESGPIYEQYF. In DNA, the CDR3 is TGTGCCAGCAGCTTAGAATCGGGACCCATCTACGAGCAGTACTTC.

Here the CDR3 reads CASSGTSGLTDTQYF. The CDR3, as DNA: TGTGCCAGCAGCGGGACTAGCGGGCTCACAGATACGCAGTATTTT. The V and J genes are TRBV2 and TRBJ2-3; 12 nucleotides agree with TRBD2. The germline V gene has CDR1 SNHLY and CDR2 FYNNEI. Trimming took 6 bases from V and 2 from J; bases not matched to a gene: 3. The CDR3 spans 15 residues.

This clonotype showed up just once. The rearrangement uses TRBV10-3 and TRBJ2-3, with D unclear. Germline values: CDR1 ENHRY, CDR2 SYGVKD. The germline V and J ends were trimmed by 6 bases and 4 bases, with 8 bases remaining between them. The CDR3 spans 12 residues. The CDR3 DNA reads TGTGCCATCAGGAATACCGCAGATACGCAGTATTTT. This translates into CAIRNTADTQYF.

This clonotype is medium-sized (0.01 to 0.1%) by share. V usage is TRBV6-5 and J usage is TRBJ1-2; D uncertain. The V gene's germline CDR1 is MNHEY and CDR2 SVGAGI. The CDR3 runs 16 residues. Trimming stripped 3 bases from V and 2 bases from J, with 16 bases between. CDR3 residues: CASSYGFRGLNYGYTF. CDR3 in DNA: TGTGCCAGCAGTTATGGGTTCCGAGGCTTAAACTATGGCTACACCTTC.

This clonotype has more than one count but fewer than ten. Mismatch with germline at one junction end may stem from a read error. V and J are TRBV7-7 and TRBJ2-5; D may be TRBD1 (7 bases). The CDR3 totals 15 residues. In germline, CDR1 is SSHAT, CDR2 FNYEAQ (reference sequence). The DNA for the CDR3 is TGTGCTAGCAGCTTCGTAGCAGGGGGGCAAGAGACCCAGTACTTC. It codes for CASSFVAGGQETQYF.

This rearrangement joins TRBV5-4 to TRBJ2-3, with D tentatively TRBD2 (6 bases). CDR3 length equals 14 residues. Germline V gene lookup returns CDR1 SGHNT and CDR2 YYREEE (reference sequence). The V end was cut by 0 bases, the J end by 3 bases, with 8 bases between. The CDR3 protein is CASSLDSGTDTQYF. The CDR3 DNA is TGTGCCAGCAGCTTGGACAGCGGGACAGATACGCAGTATTTT. Complete variable domain (other parts from reference TRBV5-4 and TRBJ2-3): ETGVTQSPTHLIKTRGQQVTLRCSSQSGHNTVSWYQQALGQGPQFIFQYYREEENGRGNFPPRFSGLQFPNYSSELNVNALELDDSALYLCASSLDSGTDTQYFGPGTRLTVL.

This clonotype occurred once. The chain uses TRBV6-2 or TRBV6-3 and TRBJ2-5; D not certain. Per germline, CDR1 MNHEY and CDR2 SVGEGT. The CDR3 totals 12 residues. V lost 4 bases, J lost 1 base, and 4 bases lay in between. The CDR3 is CASSSIQETQYF. CDR3 DNA: TGTGCCAGCAGTTCGATCCAAGAGACCCAGTACTTC.

This clonotype was seen a few times. The chain combines TRBV20-1 with TRBJ2-5; D is ambiguous. Germline CDR1 reads DFQATT; CDR2 reads SNEGSKA (reference sequence). V dropped 4 bases and J dropped 7 bases, with 13 bases sitting between them. CDR3 size: 12 residues. As DNA, the CDR3 is TGCAGTGCTAAATCCAGGTTTGGGACCCAGTACTTC. This translates into CSAKSRFGTQYF.

By share, this clonotype counts as medium-sized. The gene calls are TRBV5-4 and TRBJ2-7, with TRBD1 identical over 10 bases. Germline trimming cut 3 bases from V and 4 bases from J; bases unmatched to any gene: 7. The germline CDR1 and CDR2 sequences are SGHNT and YYREEE (reference sequence). This CDR3 has 15 amino acids. For the CDR3, the DNA is TGTGCCAGCAGCTATCCCGGGACAGGGGTTTACGAGCAGTACTTC. Protein sequence: CASSYPGTGVYEQYF.

This clonotype was observed a few times. The genes are TRBV7-9 and TRBJ1-1, with D hard to call. The V and J ends lost 1 base and 7 bases respectively, with 7 bases between them. CDR3 length equals 12 residues. From germline, CDR1 is SEHNR and CDR2 FQNEAQ (reference sequence). Written as DNA, the CDR3 is TGTGCCAGCAGCTTAGATCTGGTTGAAGCTTTCTTT. This translates into CASSLDLVEAFF.

The rearrangement uses TRBV28 and TRBJ1-2, with TRBD1 matching over 8 bases. Losses at the gene ends were 7 bases for V and 2 bases for J; bases not matched to a gene: 6. CDR1 is MDHEN, CDR2 SYDVKM, per germline. The length of the CDR3 is 14 residues. This CDR3 reads CASNRQGSNYGYTF. The CDR3 nucleotides read TGTGCCAGCAACCGACAGGGGTCCAACTATGGCTACACCTTC.

The chain couples TRBV20-1 to TRBJ2-1; 7 bases match TRBD2. J was trimmed by 4 bases and V by 3 bases; bases with no gene match: 9. CDR1 is DFQATT, CDR2 SNEGSKA, per germline (reference sequence). This CDR3 spans 15 amino acids. Here the CDR3 DNA reads TGCAGTGCTAGGGTTAGCGGGCTCCGGTACAATGAGCAGTTCTTC. Translated: CSARVSGLRYNEQFF.

The chain has TRBV20-1 and TRBJ1-6; no firm D call. V was shortened by 3 bases and J by 4 bases, with 10 bases between the two germline ends. The V gene's germline CDR1 is DFQATT and CDR2 SNEGSKA (reference sequence). There are 14 residues in the CDR3. In DNA, the CDR3 is TGCAGTGCTAGTCGGGGTTTTTATAATTCACCCCTCCACTTT. As protein: CSASRGFYNSPLHF.

The chain employs TRBV7-8 and TRBJ2-3; D is perhaps TRBD1 (5 bases). V lost 1 base and J lost 1, with 12 bases in between. This CDR3 region has 16 residues. Germline CDR1 SGHVS, CDR2 FQNEAQ. Here the CDR3 reads CASSLGQPLRTDTQYF. In nucleotides, the CDR3 is TGTGCCAGCAGCTTAGGACAGCCTTTACGCACAGATACGCAGTATTTT.

This clonotype was detected a few times. The chain carries TRBV6-5 and TRBJ2-6; D may be TRBD1 or TRBD2 (5 bases each). V lost 2 bases to trimming and J lost 2 bases, with 13 bases between them. CDR1 and CDR2 from the germline V gene are MNHEY and SVGAGI. The CDR3 is 17 residues long. The CDR3 nucleotides are TGTGCCAGCAGTTACCGGCGGACGGGACCTGGGGCCAACGTCCTGACTTTC. It translates to CASSYRRTGPGANVLTF.

This clonotype was seen only a few times. This chain connects TRBV6-1 to TRBJ2-7, with unresolved D. This CDR3 has 13 amino acids. Trimming removed 2 bases at V and 1 base at J, with 6 bases between. Germline V gene lookup returns CDR1 MNHNS and CDR2 SASEGT. CDR3 region: CASSEHRSYEQYF. CDR3 bases: TGTGCCAGCAGTGAACATAGGTCCTACGAGCAGTACTTC.

This sequence joins TRBV6-1 and TRBJ1-1, with 7 bases fitting TRBD1. Germline loops: CDR1 MNHNS, CDR2 SASEGT. The CDR3 has 14 amino acids. J lost 0 bases, V lost 6 bases, and 4 bases had no gene match. The CDR3 region is CASSPGTVNTEAFF. CDR3 DNA sequence: TGTGCCAGCAGCCCCGGGACAGTGAACACTGAAGCTTTCTTT.

This clonotype rates as medium-sized. The chain employs TRBV28 and TRBJ2-5, with D perhaps matching TRBD2 (5 bases). Germline CDR1 reads MDHEN; CDR2 reads SYDVKM. V lost 2 bases and J lost 4, with 14 bases in between. This CDR3 has 15 amino acids. This CDR3 is CASSLNRLPPETQYF. The CDR3 DNA is TGTGCCAGCAGTTTAAATCGACTACCCCCAGAGACCCAGTACTTC. Using reference TRBV28 and TRBJ2-5 for the parts outside the CDR3, the full variable domain is DVKVTQSSRYLVKRTGEKVFLECVQDMDHENMFWYRQDPGLGLRLIYFSYDVKMKEKGDIPEGYSVSREKKERFSLILESASTNQTSMYLCASSLNRLPPETQYFGPGTRLLVL.

The chain couples TRBV6-1 to TRBJ2-7, with 10 positions matching TRBD1. The CDR3 consists of 14 residues. V lost 6 bases to trimming and J lost 0 bases; unmatched junction nucleotides: 2. Germline V lookup: CDR1 MNHNS, CDR2 SASEGT. As DNA, the CDR3 is TGTGCCAGCAGATGGACAGGGGGCTCCTACGAGCAGTACTTC. It translates to CASRWTGGSYEQYF.

This sequence joins TRBV6-1 and TRBJ1-3; D call uncertain. Trimming stripped 2 bases from V and 6 bases from J, with 8 bases between. This CDR3 spans 13 amino acids. Per the germline V gene, CDR1 is MNHNS and CDR2 is SASEGT. The DNA for the CDR3 is TGTGCCAGCAGTGAATGGTCCGTAAACACCATATATTTT. Translated: CASSEWSVNTIYF.